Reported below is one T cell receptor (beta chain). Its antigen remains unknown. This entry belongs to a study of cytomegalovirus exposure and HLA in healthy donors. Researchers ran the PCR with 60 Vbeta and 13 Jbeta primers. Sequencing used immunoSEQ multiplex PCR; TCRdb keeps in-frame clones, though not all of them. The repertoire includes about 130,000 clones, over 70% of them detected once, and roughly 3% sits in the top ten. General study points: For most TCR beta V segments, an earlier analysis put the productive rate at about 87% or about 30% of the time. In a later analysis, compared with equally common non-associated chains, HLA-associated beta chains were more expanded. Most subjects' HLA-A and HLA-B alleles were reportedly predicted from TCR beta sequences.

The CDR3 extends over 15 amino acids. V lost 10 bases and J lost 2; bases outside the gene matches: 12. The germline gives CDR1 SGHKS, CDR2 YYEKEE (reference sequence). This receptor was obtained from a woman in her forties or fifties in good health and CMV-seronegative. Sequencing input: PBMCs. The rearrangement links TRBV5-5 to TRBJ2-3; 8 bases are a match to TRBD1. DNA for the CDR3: TGTGCCCCGACCCAGGGGGCTCGTAACACAGATACGCAGTATTTT. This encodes CAPTQGARNTDTQYF.